These 25 T cell receptor beta chains share one sample of origin, sequenced in a study of chemoradiotherapy in HPV16-positive cancers. The table came from immunoSEQ multiplex PCR; TCRdb's copy has only in-frame clones and leaves some out. The profile shows some 4,100 clones, roughly two thirds of them singletons. The sample here was tumor tissue, taken from a patient who underwent chemoradiotherapy. The source of these receptors is a human donor with HPV-associated anogenital cancer.

V usage is TRBV4-2 and J usage is TRBJ2-6, with D uncertain. This CDR3 has 18 residues. Germline lookup yields CDR1 LGHNA and CDR2 YNFKEQ. Trimming pared 0 bases from V and 0 bases from J, leaving 12 bases between. CDR3 region: CASSQETHMSSGANVLTF. DNA for the CDR3: TGTGCCAGCAGCCAAGAGACCCATATGAGCTCTGGGGCCAACGTCCTGACTTTC.

This clone showed up just a few times. The V call is TRBV7-2, the J call TRBJ2-3, with no clear D. The CDR3 spans 13 residues. CDR1 SGHTA and CDR2 FQGNSA come from the germline V gene. The ends were cut back, 5 bases at V and 8 bases at J, with 14 bases in the middle. CDR3: CASSPPIIGTQYF. DNA of the CDR3: TGTGCCAGCAGCCCCCCGATTATAGGTACGCAGTATTTT.

The J gene is TRBJ2-2, the V gene TRBV5-1; perhaps TRBD1 as D (6 bases). In germline, CDR1 is SGHRS, CDR2 YFSETQ. The germline V and J ends were trimmed by 4 bases and 4 bases, with 17 bases remaining between them. The CDR3 length is 16 residues. CDR3 coding DNA: TGCGCCAGCAGCCAAAGACAGGCGCGAGGCACCGGGGAGCTGTTTTTT. Translation: CASSQRQARGTGELFF.

Regarding this clone: At one end, the junction sequence differs from germline, possibly due to a read error. The chain has TRBV5-1 and TRBJ2-1; D gene unclear. The CDR3 runs 11 residues. Germline CDR1 and CDR2: SGHRS and YFSETQ. CDR3 in amino acids: CASSSSNEQFF. CDR3 sequence (DNA): TGCGCCAGCAGCTCCTCCAATGAGCAGTTCTTC.

The V gene is TRBV7-2, the J gene TRBJ1-6; D not resolved. Germline V gene lookup returns CDR1 SGHTA and CDR2 FQGNSA. The CDR3 is made up of 17 amino acids. With 2 bases removed from V and 0 bases from J, the gap between germline ends came to 11 bases. The CDR3 sequence: CASSLQARSSYNSPLHF. CDR3 in DNA: TGTGCCAGCAGCTTACAGGCAAGGAGCTCCTATAATTCACCCCTCCACTTT.

The chain couples TRBV5-1 to TRBJ1-1; D perhaps matches TRBD1 (5 bases). The V end lost 1 base, the J end lost 2 bases, and 9 bases lay between the germline ends. The CDR3 runs 14 residues. Per germline, CDR1 SGHRS and CDR2 YFSETQ. The chain's CDR3 is CASSLTGPNTEAFF. Written as DNA, the CDR3 is TGCGCCAGCAGCTTGACAGGACCCAACACTGAAGCTTTCTTT. Full variable domain (outside the CDR3, taken from reference TRBV5-1 and TRBJ1-1): KAGVTQTPRYLIKTRGQQVTLSCSPISGHRSVSWYQQTPGQGLQFLFEYFSETQRNKGNFPGRFSGRQFSNSRSEMNVSTLELGDSALYLCASSLTGPNTEAFFGQGTRLTVV.

This chain links TRBV6-1 with TRBJ1-1; maybe TRBD1 (5 bases). Trimming removed 3 bases at V and 8 bases at J, with 13 bases between. The CDR3 runs to 13 residues. Germline V gene data show CDR1 as MNHNS and CDR2 as SASEGT. The CDR3 is CASSDPTGGEAFF. The CDR3 DNA reads as TGTGCCAGCAGTGACCCTACAGGCGGGGAAGCTTTCTTT.

This clone was found a few times. This chain uses TRBV29-1 with TRBJ2-1; D might be TRBD1 (5 bases). This CDR3 region has 12 residues. The V gene's germline CDR1 is SQVTM and CDR2 ANQGSEA. V lost 4 bases to trimming and J lost 6 bases, with 10 bases between them. The CDR3 sequence is CSVARARNEQFF. CDR3 bases: TGCAGCGTTGCCAGGGCTCGCAATGAGCAGTTCTTC.

The V call is TRBV28, the J call TRBJ1-6; the match to TRBD1 covers 9 bases. This CDR3 is built from 15 residues. Germline assignment: CDR1 MDHEN and CDR2 SYDVKM. The junction had 5 bases not matched to a gene; V was cut back by 2 bases and J by 9 bases. CDR3: CASSLPDRGFSPLHF. DNA for the CDR3: TGTGCCAGCAGTTTACCGGACAGGGGTTTTTCACCCCTCCACTTT. The variable domain in full, completed from reference TRBV28 and TRBJ1-6, reads DVKVTQSSRYLVKRTGEKVFLECVQDMDHENMFWYRQDPGLGLRLIYFSYDVKMKEKGDIPEGYSVSREKKERFSLILESASTNQTSMYLCASSLPDRGFSPLHFGNGTRLTVT.

This clone was observed a few times. V usage is TRBV6-1 and J usage is TRBJ1-1, with unresolved D. V gave up 2 bases and J gave up 5 bases, with 9 bases separating them. Germline V gene data show CDR1 as MNHNS and CDR2 as SASEGT. This CDR3 is 13 amino acids long. The CDR3 sequence: CASSETLSTEAFF. The CDR3 coding sequence is TGTGCCAGCAGTGAAACACTCTCTACTGAAGCTTTCTTT.

The V call is TRBV19, the J call TRBJ1-1; D is ambiguous. The CDR3 is made up of 16 amino acids. The V and J ends lost 7 bases and 0 bases respectively, with 18 bases between them. Per germline, CDR1 LNHDA and CDR2 SQIVND (reference sequence). CDR3 region: CASKSVGLTMNTEAFF. In DNA, the CDR3 is TGTGCCAGTAAGTCAGTCGGGTTAACCATGAACACTGAAGCTTTCTTT.

The chain has TRBV5-6 and TRBJ1-4; perhaps TRBD1 as D (6 bases). The CDR3 is 15 residues long. V was cut by 4 bases and J by 8 bases, with 18 bases left in between. Germline V gene lookup returns CDR1 SGHDT and CDR2 YYEEEE. The CDR3 protein is CASSLERGPMEKLFF. For the CDR3, the DNA is TGTGCCAGCAGCCTTGAACGGGGGCCGATGGAAAAACTGTTTTTT.

The gene calls are TRBV27 and TRBJ2-1; 7 bases match TRBD1. J gave up 7 bases and V 0 bases, and 15 bases lay outside the gene matches. Germline CDR1 is MNHEY and CDR2 is SMNVEV (reference sequence). The length of the CDR3 is 18 residues. The CDR3 DNA is TGTGCCAGCAGTTTATCGCTGACCAGGACAGGTTCTTGGAATGAGCAGTTCTTC. This sequence encodes CASSLSLTRTGSWNEQFF.

The chain has TRBV7-9 and TRBJ2-5; tentatively, D is TRBD1 (5 bases). The V end lost 4 bases, the J end lost 4 bases, and 13 bases lay between the germline ends. CDR1 is SEHNR, CDR2 FQNEAQ, per germline (reference sequence). This CDR3 has 14 amino acids. The CDR3 reads CASSSRGRGETQYF. The CDR3 coding sequence is TGTGCCAGCAGCTCCCGAGGTAGGGGAGAGACCCAGTACTTC.

The chain links TRBV7-9 to TRBJ2-7, with unresolved D. V was clipped by 5 bases and J by 10 bases, with 15 bases between them. Germline CDR1 reads SEHNR; CDR2 reads FQNEAQ (reference sequence). This CDR3 comprises 12 residues. CDR3 DNA sequence: TGTGCCAGCAGCATGCCGGGTAGTCTACAGTACTTC. This gives the protein CASSMPGSLQYF.

The CDR3 protein is CASSLGAGVNSYNEQFF. The CDR3 coding sequence is TGTGCCAGCAGCTTAGGGGCAGGGGTGAACTCCTACAATGAGCAGTTCTTC. This sequence joins TRBV7-9 and TRBJ2-1; D might be TRBD1 (6 bases). The V end was cut by 1 base, the J end by 0 bases, with 13 bases between. This CDR3 has 17 amino acids. The germline V gene encodes CDR1 SEHNR and CDR2 FQNEAQ (reference sequence).

This sequence joins TRBV2 and TRBJ1-6; 10 bases align to TRBD1. This CDR3 has 13 amino acids. Unmatched junction bases numbered 4, after V lost 10 bases and J lost 7 bases. Germline-derived CDR1 and CDR2 are SNHLY and FYNNEI. This CDR3 is CATRGQGNSPLHF. The DNA of the CDR3 is TGTGCCACCCGGGGACAGGGGAATTCACCCCTCCACTTT.

This chain uses TRBV2 with TRBJ2-5; 11 bases match TRBD1. CDR1 is SNHLY, CDR2 FYNNEI, per germline. V gave up 4 bases and J gave up 2 bases; unmatched junction bases: 6. The CDR3 totals 16 residues. CDR3 DNA sequence: TGTGCCAGCAGTGTAACTGGACAGGGGGCTCAAGAGACCCAGTACTTC. Amino acid sequence: CASSVTGQGAQETQYF.

Worth noting for this clone: The sample contains more than one DNA sequence encoding this CDR3. The chain joins TRBV9 to TRBJ2-1; 7 nucleotides align to TRBD2. Per germline, CDR1 SGDLS and CDR2 YYNGEE. J gave up 2 bases and V 2 bases, and 4 bases lay outside the gene matches. CDR3 length equals 15 residues. The CDR3, as DNA: TGTGCCAGCAGCGTGGGCGGGAGTACCTACAATGAGCAGTTCTTC. Residues: CASSVGGSTYNEQFF. Full variable domain (outside the CDR3, taken from reference TRBV9 and TRBJ2-1): DSGVTQTPKHLITATGQRVTLRCSPRSGDLSVYWYQQSLDQGLQFLIQYYNGEERAKGNILERFSAQQFPDLHSELNLSSLELGDSALYFCASSVGGSTYNEQFFGPGTRLTVL.

The genes are TRBV19 and TRBJ1-3; D is unresolved. The CDR3 extends over 15 amino acids. The V gene lost 1 base and the J gene lost 2 bases, with 9 bases spanning the gap. Germline CDR1 and CDR2: LNHDA and SQIVND (reference sequence). CDR3 in amino acids: CASSIVGSPGNTIYF. CDR3 nucleotide sequence: TGTGCCAGTAGTATAGTTGGGTCACCTGGAAACACCATATATTTT.

The J gene is TRBJ2-7, the V gene TRBV6-5; TRBD2 is a possible D gene (5 bases). The CDR3 sequence is 14 residues long. Germline CDR1 is MNHEY and CDR2 is SVGAGI. Trimming pared 4 bases from V and 6 bases from J, leaving 16 bases between. In DNA, the CDR3 is TGTGCCAGCAGTTCTACTGGTATACGGGGCGAGCAGTACTTC. It encodes CASSSTGIRGEQYF.

The J gene is TRBJ1-1, the V gene TRBV30; D call uncertain. V lost 3 bases and J lost 5, with 7 bases in between. The CDR3 spans 11 residues. Germline assignment: CDR1 GTSNPN and CDR2 SVGIG (reference sequence). The CDR3 sequence is CAWSPITEAFF. The CDR3 nucleotides read TGTGCCTGGAGCCCCATTACTGAAGCTTTCTTT.

The rearrangement uses TRBV27 and TRBJ2-1; TRBD2 aligns across 11 bases. There are 18 residues in the CDR3. Germline assignment: CDR1 MNHEY and CDR2 SMNVEV (reference sequence). V shed 3 bases and J 5 bases; nucleotides not matched to a gene: 12. The CDR3 DNA reads as TGTGCCAGCAGTTTTTTTCCCCACCTAGCGGGAGGAAACAATGAGCAGTTCTTC. Its translation: CASSFFPHLAGGNNEQFF.

The chain recombines TRBV27 with TRBJ1-3; D is undetermined. The germline V and J ends were trimmed by 5 bases and 2 bases, with 13 bases remaining between them. Germline V gene data show CDR1 as MNHEY and CDR2 as SMNVEV (reference sequence). This CDR3 is built from 15 residues. DNA for the CDR3: TGTGCCAGCAGTCCCCTGGGCCCCACTGGAAACACCATATATTTT. Its translation is CASSPLGPTGNTIYF.

The chain employs TRBV14 and TRBJ1-1; the D is unclear. This CDR3 comprises 14 residues. Trimming took 3 bases from V and 1 from J, leaving 9 bases between them. Germline CDR1 is SGHDN and CDR2 is FVKESK. The CDR3 DNA reads as TGTGCCAGCAGCCAGCTGGCAGGGAACACTGAAGCTTTCTTT. Protein sequence: CASSQLAGNTEAFF.